The entry below gives a single TCR beta chain sequence along with its context. Possible read error: a much larger clone is one base away. The CDR3 extends over 14 amino acids. Trimming cost V 5 bases and J 0 bases, with 8 bases left between them. Germline V gives CDR1 SNHLY, CDR2 FYNNEI. The data belong to a study of shared clonotypes between healthy human individuals. Every subset's genomic DNA went evenly onto several immunoSEQ plates. Assay: immunoSEQ multiplex PCR; the TCRdb copy retains only in-frame clones and omits some. Of around 1,000,000 clones in the sample, around 77% are singletons; the top ten hold over 0.8%.

The J gene is TRBJ1-3, the V gene TRBV2, with D possibly matching TRBD1 (5 bases). The sequence was obtained from a man aged 18 to 29 in good health. Some clones in this sample may be carry-over from other donors' samples. Sequencing was done on a sample of memory CD4+ T cells from PBMCs. As to subset: CD45RA-negative fraction. The DNA for the CDR3 is TGTGCCAGCAGTCCGGGGACCTCTGGAAACACCATATATTTT. As protein: CASSPGTSGNTIYF.